Below, one TCR beta chain is given with its context. Its target is unknown. Expressed TCRB transcripts were sequenced, since all the RNA that had been isolated was reverse transcribed. Assay: immunoSEQ multiplex PCR; the TCRdb copy retains only in-frame clones and omits some. The profile shows 330,000 or so clones, roughly an eighth of them singletons. The CDR3 consists of 15 residues. Germline trimming cut 0 bases from V and 2 bases from J; bases unmatched to any gene: 4. Germline loops: CDR1 SGDLS, CDR2 YYNGEE. The sample is drawn from a study of beta chain features in type 1 diabetes. Study-wide points: TCRB CDR3s were moderately but significantly shorter in Type 1 diabetes patients in all four CD4+ subsets.

Purity of each sorted population was above 95%. The specimen sequenced was naive CD4+ T cells from blood. V gene TRBV9 combines with J gene TRBJ2-5, with 7 bases aligning to TRBD2. The TCR sequence derives from a woman between 18 and 29 years old with type 1 diabetes. This chain's CDR3 is CASSVGGSVQETQYF. The CDR3 region has the DNA TGTGCCAGCAGCGTAGGCGGGAGTGTTCAAGAGACCCAGTACTTC.